This is a list of T cell receptor beta chains from one sample in a study of T-cell reconstitution after alpha-beta-depleted transplantation in children. TCRdb passed the PCR reads through MiXCR, listing each CDR3 protein once. The data hold around 340,000 distinct CDR3 sequences, with approximately 12% observed a single time. The starting material was PBMCs, obtained from the stem cell graft. Receptors originate from a human donor who donated a stem cell graft to a child with Fanconi anemia. CDR3s include the opening cysteine and the closing phenylalanine or tryptophan. The order of the fields is D gene, J gene, CDR3 length, clone size, V gene, CDR3 protein. The D gene is left open where the match is weak. Not all rows give a size; the values are once, few, many and, for expanded clones, a class.

d_gene: NA; j_gene: TRBJ2-3; len: 15; abundance: few; v_gene: TRBV10-3; CDR3aa: CATMEGGGTTDTQYF
d_gene: NA; j_gene: TRBJ1-1; len: 18; abundance: few; v_gene: TRBV4-2; CDR3aa: CASSPTDWGFGMNTEAFF
d_gene: NA; j_gene: TRBJ2-3; len: 14; abundance: NA; v_gene: TRBV11-2; CDR3aa: CASSPARGSDTQYF
d_gene: NA; j_gene: TRBJ1-5; len: 16; abundance: NA; v_gene: TRBV12-3/TRBV12-4; CDR3aa: CASSFWGGGANQPQHF
d_gene: TRBD1; j_gene: TRBJ1-1; len: 16; abundance: few; v_gene: TRBV12-3/TRBV12-4; CDR3aa: CASSQNRGQAIPEAFF
d_gene: TRBD1; j_gene: TRBJ1-6; len: 14; abundance: NA; v_gene: TRBV5-1; CDR3aa: CASSSGQPNSPLHF
d_gene: NA; j_gene: TRBJ2-7; len: 13; abundance: few; v_gene: TRBV12-3/TRBV12-4; CDR3aa: CASRGPSSYEQYF
d_gene: TRBD1; j_gene: TRBJ2-2; len: 15; abundance: NA; v_gene: TRBV12-3/TRBV12-4; CDR3aa: CASSHWDRGSGELFF
d_gene: NA; j_gene: TRBJ2-5; len: 14; abundance: many; v_gene: TRBV12-3/TRBV12-4; CDR3aa: CASSLGRATETQYF
d_gene: TRBD2; j_gene: TRBJ2-1; len: 20; abundance: NA; v_gene: TRBV5-1; CDR3aa: CASSFVAGLASFSSYNEQFF
d_gene: NA; j_gene: TRBJ1-4; len: 13; abundance: few; v_gene: TRBV7-9; CDR3aa: CASSRQLNEKLFF
d_gene: NA; j_gene: TRBJ1-2; len: 10; abundance: few; v_gene: TRBV6-5; CDR3aa: CASKGNGYTF
d_gene: NA; j_gene: TRBJ1-2; len: 16; abundance: NA; v_gene: TRBV5-1; CDR3aa: CASSLVLTDLSYGYTF
d_gene: TRBD1; j_gene: TRBJ1-1; len: 15; abundance: many; v_gene: TRBV12-3/TRBV12-4; CDR3aa: CASRRIRDRGSEAFF
d_gene: NA; j_gene: TRBJ1-2; len: 15; abundance: NA; v_gene: TRBV7-9; CDR3aa: CASSLAGSDSYGYTF
d_gene: TRBD1; j_gene: TRBJ2-7; len: 14; abundance: few; v_gene: TRBV7-9; CDR3aa: CASSPDRVRSEQYF
d_gene: NA; j_gene: TRBJ1-6; len: 16; abundance: NA; v_gene: TRBV4-3; CDR3aa: CASSQYRDTTTTPLHF
d_gene: NA; j_gene: TRBJ2-5; len: 11; abundance: many; v_gene: TRBV30; CDR3aa: CAWSTEETQYF
d_gene: NA; j_gene: TRBJ2-5; len: 12; abundance: few; v_gene: TRBV10-3; CDR3aa: CAISEQEETQYF
d_gene: TRBD1; j_gene: TRBJ1-2; len: 18; abundance: NA; v_gene: TRBV3-1; CDR3aa: CASSQAGTDFFKDYGYTF
d_gene: NA; j_gene: TRBJ1-2; len: 14; abundance: NA; v_gene: TRBV12-3/TRBV12-4; CDR3aa: CASSLGRDLYGYTF
d_gene: TRBD1; j_gene: TRBJ1-1; len: 14; abundance: few; v_gene: TRBV6-1; CDR3aa: CASSVQGAYTEAFF
d_gene: NA; j_gene: TRBJ2-2; len: 16; abundance: many; v_gene: TRBV9; CDR3aa: CASSVDVNLNTGELFF
d_gene: TRBD1; j_gene: TRBJ2-7; len: 14; abundance: NA; v_gene: TRBV6-1; CDR3aa: CASSPGTGNYEQYF
d_gene: TRBD2; j_gene: TRBJ2-5; len: 13; abundance: NA; v_gene: TRBV29-1; CDR3aa: CSVGLADRETQYF
d_gene: NA; j_gene: TRBJ1-4; len: 16; abundance: NA; v_gene: TRBV6-2/TRBV6-3; CDR3aa: CASSYRGSRGSEKLFF